This TCR beta chain was identified in a study of blood T cell repertoires in COVID-19. Study in general: Collection of acute and convalescent COVID-19 samples took place in the United States, Italy and Spain.

This study enrolled people aged about 18 to 100 from under 25 US geographic areas. Participants had their cohort set by participant-reported clinical history. Some clones are missing from TCRdb's copy, which holds only in-frame ones; the method was immunoSEQ multiplex PCR. The sample contains about 240,000 clones, around 89% of which appear only once. CDR3 length: 16 residues. The chain has TRBV21-1 and TRBJ2-3; no DNA check was done on the table's D call, TRBD2. TRBV21-1 is flagged as a pseudogene. This TCR was recovered from a woman in her twenties or thirties who had recovered from COVID-19. Material: PBMCs or T cells enriched from blood (not recorded which). The CDR3 sequence: CASSKEAGVVRDTQYF. The CDR3 nucleotides read TGTGCCAGCAGCAAAGAGGCGGGAGTCGTGCGAGATACGCAGTATTTT.